One sample yielded the 6 T cell receptor beta chains listed below, sequenced in a study of T cells after yellow fever vaccination. TCRdb reprocessed the 5' RACE reads via MiXCR and lists one record per CDR3 protein. Of just over 300,000 distinct CDR3 sequences detected, approximately 3.9% appear once; the ten largest clones hold around 22%. This specimen consisted of PBMCs, obtained on the day of the yellow fever booster vaccination. The receptor set was obtained from a man aged 18 to 29 who received the YFV17D yellow fever vaccine.

This clonotype occurred many times. The junction differs from germline at one of its ends, possibly a read error. The V call is TRBV5-1, the J call TRBJ2-3; 10 nucleotides match TRBD1. From germline, CDR1 is SGHRS and CDR2 YFSETQ. The CDR3 contains 14 residues. The CDR3 is CASSSGQGTDTQYF. The CDR3 DNA reads TGTGCCAGCAGCTCGGGACAGGGGACAGATACGCAGTATTTT.

This clonotype was detected ten times or more. The chain couples TRBV27 to TRBJ2-1; D gene unclear. In germline, CDR1 is MNHEY, CDR2 SMNVEV (reference sequence). The CDR3 has 16 amino acids. Deletions cut 8 bases from V and 0 bases from J, with 17 bases between. Here the CDR3 DNA reads TGTGCCAGCGGGCCCCCCGAGGCCTTCTCCTACAATGAGCAGTTCTTC. It yields the protein CASGPPEAFSYNEQFF.

The chain links TRBV5-1 to TRBJ2-3, with 7 bases fitting TRBD1. Germline CDR1 is SGHRS and CDR2 is YFSETQ. J lost 2 bases, V lost 3 bases, and 6 bases had no gene match. This CDR3 has 15 residues. CDR3 in amino acids: CASSSEDRFTDTQYF. CDR3 DNA: TGCGCCAGCAGCTCGGAGGACAGGTTCACAGATACGCAGTATTTT.

Only a few counts were recorded for this clonotype. The chain carries TRBV6-5 and TRBJ1-1, with 7 bases identical to TRBD1. V shed 5 bases, J shed 5 bases, and the junction held 8 bases outside the gene matches. The CDR3 runs 14 residues. Germline loops: CDR1 MNHEY, CDR2 SVGAGI. CDR3 region: CASSKTGVGTEAFF. CDR3 nucleotides: TGTGCCAGCAGTAAAACAGGGGTGGGGACTGAAGCTTTCTTT.

This chain connects TRBV19 to TRBJ2-1, with D perhaps assigned TRBD1 or TRBD2 (5 bases each). The CDR3 has 15 amino acids. The V end lost 3 bases, the J end lost 6 bases, and 15 bases lay between the germline ends. Germline V gene lookup returns CDR1 LNHDA and CDR2 SQIVND (reference sequence). CDR3: CASSIGGAVSNEQFF. The DNA of the CDR3 is TGTGCCAGTAGTATTGGGGGAGCGGTCTCCAATGAGCAGTTCTTC.

The chain uses TRBV5-1 and TRBJ2-3; tentative D call: TRBD1 (5 bases). V shed 4 bases and J shed 6 bases, with 12 bases lying between them. The CDR3 runs to 13 residues. The germline V gene has CDR1 SGHRS and CDR2 YFSETQ. The CDR3, as DNA: TGCGCCAGCAGCGACCAGGGAATTGATACGCAGTATTTT. Its translation is CASSDQGIDTQYF.